This T cell receptor (beta chain) was sequenced during a study of OX40 agonist ivuxolimab in advanced cancers. Looking at the study overall: An agonistic human IgG2 monoclonal antibody against OX40 (CD134) was given. The study's findings and limits: Among expanded peripheral T cells, antigen specificity went undetermined. Expanded clones were, on average, more numerous in CD8+ T cells than in CD4+.

About this clone: Its antigen remains unknown.

The CDR3 length is 13 residues. V shed 5 bases and J shed 0 bases, with 7 bases lying between them. CDR1 and CDR2 (germline): SGHTA, FQGNSA. Assay: immunoSEQ multiplex PCR; the TCRdb copy retains only in-frame clones and omits some. The sample contains 95,000 to 100,000 clones, around 83% of which appear only once. The sequencing here drew on CD4+ or CD8+ T cells sorted from blood, taken in a trial of the OX40 agonist ivuxolimab. The chain carries TRBV7-2 and TRBJ2-5; the D is unclear. The origin of this receptor is an adult with an advanced solid tumor such as melanoma, head and neck, liver or kidney cancer. The CDR3 loop is CASSRPNQETQYF. For the CDR3, the DNA is TGTGCCAGCAGCCGCCCTAACCAAGAGACCCAGTACTTC.